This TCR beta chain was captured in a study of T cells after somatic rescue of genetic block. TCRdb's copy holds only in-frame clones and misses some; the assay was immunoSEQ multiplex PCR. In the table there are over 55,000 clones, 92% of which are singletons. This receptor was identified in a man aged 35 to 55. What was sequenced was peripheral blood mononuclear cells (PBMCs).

CDR3 region: CASSTGMDEQFF. CDR3 sequence (DNA): TGCGCCAGCAGCACAGGAATGGATGAGCAGTTCTTC. This sequence joins TRBV5-1 and TRBJ2-1; TRBD1 might be the D (5 bases). CDR3 length equals 12 residues. Germline V gives CDR1 SGHRS, CDR2 YFSETQ. The V end lost 4 bases, the J end lost 8 bases, and 10 bases lay between the germline ends.